One sample yielded the 21 T cell receptor beta chains listed below, sequenced in a study of identical twins. TCRdb processed the 5' RACE reads anew with MiXCR; each CDR3 protein has one entry. The sample has about 570,000 distinct CDR3 sequences; over 8.5% are singletons. This sample was shared with a second study, whose subject was yellow fever vaccine responses in identical twins.

Sequenced: PBMCs. The source of these receptors is a woman aged 18 to 35 in good health.

The CDR3 protein is CSAYGQRDTQYF. The CDR3 DNA reads as TGCAGTGCATACGGGCAGAGAGATACGCAGTATTTT. The chain uses TRBV20-1 and TRBJ2-3, with D unclear. The CDR3 is made up of 12 amino acids. The germline V gene has CDR1 DFQATT and CDR2 SNEGSKA (reference sequence). V was cut by 6 bases and J by 5 bases, with 12 bases left in between.

This clonotype was observed many times. V gene TRBV6-5 combines with J gene TRBJ1-4, with 11 bases identical to TRBD1. Germline V gives CDR1 MNHEY, CDR2 SVGAGI. This CDR3 is built from 14 residues. Trimming took 0 bases from V and 10 from J; bases not matched to a gene: 1. The CDR3 spells CASSYSGQGVKLFF. The CDR3 DNA follows: TGTGCCAGCAGTTACTCGGGACAGGGGGTAAAACTGTTTTTT.

The chain has TRBV15 and TRBJ2-7; the D gene is possibly TRBD1 (6 bases). Germline CDR1 reads LNHNV; CDR2 reads YYDKDF (reference sequence). The CDR3 is made up of 16 amino acids. V was shortened by 5 bases and J by 0 bases, with 17 bases between the two germline ends. The CDR3 nucleotides are TGTGCCACCAGCGGTTCCCTAGGGGGTTACTCCTACGAGCAGTACTTC. It translates to CATSGSLGGYSYEQYF.

This clonotype was recorded many times. The chain is built from TRBV12-3 or TRBV12-4 and TRBJ1-6, with D tentatively TRBD1 (5 bases). V was cut by 5 bases and J by 8 bases, with 13 bases left in between. This CDR3 is 14 amino acids long. In DNA, the CDR3 is TGTGCCAGCAGTCCGTCGAGGGGAGATTCACCCCTCCACTTT. As protein: CASSPSRGDSPLHF.

This clonotype has at least ten counts. The chain couples TRBV12-5 to TRBJ2-5, with unresolved D. The germline gives CDR1 LGHNT, CDR2 FRNRAP. V was shortened by 3 bases and J by 4 bases, with 3 bases between the two germline ends. The length of the CDR3 is 11 residues. The CDR3 here is CASGFGETQYF. Written as DNA, the CDR3 is TGTGCTAGTGGTTTCGGAGAGACCCAGTACTTC. The full variable domain, its missing parts supplied by reference TRBV12-5 and TRBJ2-5, is DARVTQTPRHKVTEMGQEVTMRCQPILGHNTVFWYRQTMMQGLELLAYFRNRAPLDDSGMPKDRFSAEMPDATLATLKIQPSEPRDSAVYFCASGFGETQYFGPGTRLLVL.

The chain couples TRBV5-1 to TRBJ1-6, with no clear D. There are 13 residues in the CDR3. Germline V gives CDR1 SGHRS, CDR2 YFSETQ. Trimming pared 4 bases from V and 10 bases from J, leaving 12 bases between. This CDR3 is CASSTDTFSPLHF. The CDR3 bases are TGCGCCAGCAGCACTGACACCTTCTCACCCCTCCACTTT.

This clonotype occurred a few times. The chain joins TRBV15 to TRBJ2-2; 8 positions match TRBD1. The CDR3 runs to 16 residues. V lost 2 bases, J lost 5 bases, and 7 bases stayed unmatched. Germline V gene data show CDR1 as LNHNV and CDR2 as YYDKDF (reference sequence). In DNA, the CDR3 is TGTGCCACCAGCAGACCTGGGACAGGAAGGACCGGGGAGCTGTTTTTT. Translation gives CATSRPGTGRTGELFF.

This clonotype was detected many times. The chain recombines TRBV27 with TRBJ2-3; D call uncertain. The CDR3 consists of 14 residues. Germline V gene lookup returns CDR1 MNHEY and CDR2 SMNVEV (reference sequence). Trimming took 7 bases from V and 2 from J, leaving 13 bases between them. CDR3 loop: CASNPIRLTDTQYF. The CDR3 DNA reads as TGTGCCAGCAACCCGATACGCCTCACAGATACGCAGTATTTT.

This clonotype was seen repeatedly, ten times or more. The chain couples TRBV27 to TRBJ2-5; TRBD2 matches 10 bases. Germline CDR1 and CDR2: MNHEY and SMNVEV (reference sequence). The V segment lost 3 bases and the J segment 4 bases; nucleotides outside the gene matches: 8. This CDR3 is built from 16 residues. The CDR3 sequence: CASSLVAGGLRETQYF. The CDR3 nucleotides are TGTGCCAGCAGTTTGGTAGCGGGAGGTCTTAGAGAGACCCAGTACTTC.

This clonotype was observed at least ten times. The V gene is TRBV21-1, the J gene TRBJ1-1; no check of the table's D call, TRBD1, against the DNA was made. TRBV21-1 is flagged as a pseudogene. This CDR3 comprises 15 residues. The CDR3 sequence is CASSPRRGSYTEAFF. Here the CDR3 DNA reads TGTGCCAGCAGCCCGAGGCGGGGCTCTTACACTGAAGCTTTCTTT.

The table lists this clonotype with a few counts. This chain joins TRBV30 and TRBJ2-4; 7 bases map to TRBD1. V was clipped by 0 bases and J by 7 bases; unmatched bases: 9. Germline CDR1 and CDR2: GTSNPN and SVGIG (reference sequence). The CDR3 is made up of 15 amino acids. The CDR3 DNA is TGTGCCTGGAGTGTACGGGACAGACAGCGGAACATTCAGTACTTC. Encoded protein: CAWSVRDRQRNIQYF.

The rearrangement uses TRBV11-2 and TRBJ2-1; 10 bases map to TRBD2. The CDR3 sequence is 17 residues long. The trim removed 0 bases at V and 2 bases at J, leaving 4 bases unmatched. Germline CDR1 is SGHAT and CDR2 is FQNNGV. As DNA, the CDR3 is TGTGCCAGCAGCTTAGAGGCCAGCGGGGGGGCCTACAATGAGCAGTTCTTC. This gives the protein CASSLEASGGAYNEQFF.

This clonotype was detected many times. V and J are TRBV6-5 and TRBJ1-3; the D is unclear. Germline assignment: CDR1 MNHEY and CDR2 SVGAGI. This CDR3 region has 15 residues. Trimming took 0 bases from V and 2 from J, leaving 8 bases between them. CDR3: CASSYSRSTGNTIYF. CDR3 bases: TGTGCCAGCAGTTACTCGAGGTCTACTGGAAACACCATATATTTT.

This clonotype has a handful of counts. J is TRBJ2-3 and V is TRBV27; possibly TRBD1 for D (6 bases). The germline V and J ends were trimmed by 6 bases and 0 bases, with 13 bases remaining between them. The CDR3 is made up of 15 amino acids. The germline V gene encodes CDR1 MNHEY and CDR2 SMNVEV (reference sequence). The CDR3 DNA follows: TGTGCCAGCAGATATTACGGGACAAGCACAGATACGCAGTATTTT. Translation gives CASRYYGTSTDTQYF.

This clonotype was counted many times. The chain recombines TRBV5-1 with TRBJ2-7; possible D gene TRBD1, 5 bases. CDR3 length: 12 residues. Germline values: CDR1 SGHRS, CDR2 YFSETQ. The V end was cut by 5 bases, the J end by 4 bases, with 10 bases between. CDR3 sequence reads: CASRGQGYEQYF. CDR3 sequence (DNA): TGCGCCAGCAGGGGGCAGGGATACGAGCAGTACTTC.

The rearrangement uses TRBV18 and TRBJ2-2; unclear D gene. Germline V gene data show CDR1 as KGHSH and CDR2 as LQKENI. The CDR3 covers 13 residues. Between the trimmed V and J ends, which lost 2 bases and 4 bases, there was a span of 5 bases. CDR3 sequence reads: CASSPTLTGELFF. CDR3 sequence (DNA): TGTGCCAGCTCACCAACGCTCACCGGGGAGCTGTTTTTT.

The chain is built from TRBV9 and TRBJ2-7; perhaps TRBD1 as D (6 bases). The germline CDR1 and CDR2 sequences are SGDLS and YYNGEE. V gave up 0 bases and J gave up 6 bases, with 10 bases separating them. CDR3 size: 13 residues. In nucleotides, the CDR3 is TGTGCCAGCAGCGTAGTTGGGGGCGGCGAGCAGTACTTC. Residues: CASSVVGGGEQYF.

This clonotype has a handful of counts. J is TRBJ1-6 and V is TRBV20-1; TRBD1 matches at 7 bases. This CDR3 has 13 amino acids. V lost 6 bases, J lost 7 bases, and 6 bases stayed unmatched. CDR1 is DFQATT, CDR2 SNEGSKA, per germline (reference sequence). CDR3 bases: TGCAGTGCCCGACAGGGTTTGAATTCACCCCTCCACTTT. This encodes CSARQGLNSPLHF.

The chain links TRBV10-1 to TRBJ1-2; 7 bases map to TRBD1. This CDR3 contains 15 residues. Per the germline V gene, CDR1 is WNHNN and CDR2 is SYGVQD (reference sequence). Trimming cost V 0 bases and J 4 bases; bases outside gene matches: 5. CDR3 sequence: CASSESISGGYGYTF. The CDR3 DNA reads TGCGCCAGCAGTGAGTCGATCTCAGGGGGCTATGGCTACACCTTC.

The V and J genes are TRBV6-2 or TRBV6-3 and TRBJ2-7; D gene unclear. CDR1 and CDR2 (germline): MNHEY, SVGEGT. This CDR3 has 11 amino acids. Trimming took 7 bases from V and 2 from J, leaving 6 bases between them. CDR3: CASISTYEQYF. The CDR3 DNA sequence: TGTGCCAGCATCTCAACCTACGAGCAGTACTTC.

The V gene is TRBV11-2, the J gene TRBJ2-3; D is possibly TRBD1 (5 bases). CDR1 is SGHAT and CDR2 is FQNNGV in the germline V gene. V was clipped by 4 bases and J by 3 bases, with 14 bases between them. There are 15 residues in the CDR3. The CDR3 DNA follows: TGTGCCAGCAGCTCTTGGGCAGGGCCTACAGATACGCAGTATTTT. It specifies CASSSWAGPTDTQYF.